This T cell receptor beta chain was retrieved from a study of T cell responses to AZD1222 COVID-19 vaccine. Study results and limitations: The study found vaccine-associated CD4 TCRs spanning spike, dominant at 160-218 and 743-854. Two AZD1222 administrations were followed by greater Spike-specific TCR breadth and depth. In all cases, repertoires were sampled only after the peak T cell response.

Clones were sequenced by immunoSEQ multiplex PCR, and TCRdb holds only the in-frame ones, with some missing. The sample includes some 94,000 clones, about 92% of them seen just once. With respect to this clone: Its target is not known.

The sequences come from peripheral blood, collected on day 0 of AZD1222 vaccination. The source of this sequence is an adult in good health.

The DNA of the CDR3 is TGTGCCAGCAGTTTATTAGCACAGTCTAATTCACCCCTCCACTTT. It yields the protein CASSLLAQSNSPLHF. The chain carries TRBV28 and TRBJ1-6; D call uncertain. The V end lost 1 base, the J end lost 6 bases, and 10 bases lay between the germline ends. CDR1 is MDHEN and CDR2 is SYDVKM in the germline V gene. The CDR3 is 15 amino acids.